There are many counts of the clone carrying this T cell receptor (beta chain). Its antigen is unknown. Physicians reached a diagnosis by relying on clinical symptoms, serum thyroxine, TRAb, thyroid ultrasound and orbital computed tomography. This sample was included in a study of Graves' ophthalmopathy and Graves' hyperthyroidism. Overall study findings and caveats: The blood repertoire also included most expanded thyroid clonotypes above 0.001 frequency. Ophthalmopathy could be told apart from stable hyperthyroidism by a 13-signature model (about 89% sensitivity, 80% to 84% specificity).

V gave up 7 bases and J gave up 8 bases; unmatched junction bases: 10. The germline V gene has CDR1 SEHNR and CDR2 FQNEAQ (reference sequence). This CDR3 comprises 13 residues. RNA transcripts served as template for amplifying TCR beta CDR3 sequences. RT-PCR in the first round used HTBI primers; a second-round multiplex PCR followed. TCRdb re-analysed the multiplex PCR reads in MiXCR, keeping a single row per CDR3 protein. The table records about 500,000 distinct CDR3 sequences, 35% to 45% of them present only once. Sequenced sample: peripheral blood or thyroid tissue (not recorded which). The TCR sequence derives from an adult man with Graves' hyperthyroidism. The gene calls are TRBV7-9 and TRBJ1-2, with TRBD1 matching over 7 bases. The CDR3 DNA reads TGTGCCAGCAATCCGGTTCAGGGGGAAGGCTACACCTTC. This sequence encodes CASNPVQGEGYTF.